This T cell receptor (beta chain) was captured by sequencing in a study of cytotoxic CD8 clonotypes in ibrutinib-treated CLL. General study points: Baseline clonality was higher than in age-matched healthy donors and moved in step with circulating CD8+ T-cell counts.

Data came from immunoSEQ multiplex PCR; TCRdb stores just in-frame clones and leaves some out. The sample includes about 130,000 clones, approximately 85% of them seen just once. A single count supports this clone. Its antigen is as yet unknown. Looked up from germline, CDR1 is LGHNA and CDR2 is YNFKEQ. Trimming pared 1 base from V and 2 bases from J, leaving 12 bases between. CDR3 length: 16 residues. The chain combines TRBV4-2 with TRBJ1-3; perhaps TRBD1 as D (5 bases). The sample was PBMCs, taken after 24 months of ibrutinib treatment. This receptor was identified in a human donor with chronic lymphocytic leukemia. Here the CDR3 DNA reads TGTGCCAGCAGCCAAGCCCCGACAGCCCCTGGAAACACCATATATTTT. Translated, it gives CASSQAPTAPGNTIYF.